The sequence of this T cell receptor beta chain was determined in a study of Graves' ophthalmopathy and Graves' hyperthyroidism. Turning to the study itself: Peripheral blood sampling occurred at initial diagnosis, before any treatment.

General observations from the study: Cross-validated, the 13-signature model showed 87.88%/81.08% sensitivity/specificity, and 80%/75% in the test set.

Ophthalmopathy cases showed moderate-to-severe activity, scoring CAS ≥3 and NOSPECS ≥4, with duration under 3 months. PBMCs were obtained from 9.5 to 10 ml of fresh peripheral blood. Amplified TCR beta CDR3 regions were obtained using RNA transcripts as template. RT-PCR in the first round used HTBI primers; a second-round multiplex PCR followed. TCRdb recomputed calls from the multiplex PCR reads with MiXCR, one row per CDR3 protein. The sample yields 450,000 or so distinct CDR3 sequences, around 15% seen once. V was cut by 2 bases and J by 7 bases, with 12 bases left in between. The CDR3 sequence is 15 residues long. Germline-derived CDR1 and CDR2 are MNHNS and SASEGT. At least ten counts were recorded for this clonotype. What it binds is not known.

The gene calls are TRBV6-1 and TRBJ1-6; D remains ambiguous. This clonotype was sampled from a woman aged 25 to 45 with Graves' ophthalmopathy. Sequencing was carried out using blood. CDR3 amino acids: CASSEHGRVNSPLHF. CDR3 DNA sequence: TGTGCCAGCAGTGAACATGGGAGGGTGAATTCACCCCTCCACTTT.